The present TCR beta chain was sequenced within a study of cytomegalovirus exposure and HLA in healthy donors. Overall study results and limits: Presence/absence analyses assumed roughly uniform sequencing depth across donors, which may not hold. The majority of CMV-associated TCR beta chains were reported as apparently HLA-restricted in a later analysis. Analysis was carried out at a later point, and it linked a missense DCLRE1C variant to TCR beta V- and J-gene trimming.

Primers: 60 Vbeta forward and 13 Jbeta reverse. Produced via immunoSEQ multiplex PCR; TCRdb's table is partial and in-frame only. Of 100,000 to 120,000 clones in the sample, roughly four fifths were seen once. Looked up from germline, CDR1 is SGHNT and CDR2 is YYREEE (reference sequence). V lost 1 base to trimming and J lost 10 bases, with 27 bases between them. The CDR3 consists of 18 residues. Of note for this clone: Its antigen is not identified.

The chain couples TRBV5-4 to TRBJ2-1; a possible D gene is TRBD2 (6 bases). Sequencing used PBMCs. This TCR was recovered from a woman aged 25 to 39 in good health and CMV-seronegative. CDR3 sequence reads: CASSLSPRDFGLQEEQFF. CDR3 nucleotide sequence: TGTGCCAGCAGCTTGTCCCCCCGGGACTTTGGTCTACAAGAGGAGCAGTTCTTC.